Each of the 3 T cell receptor beta chains below was sequenced from the same sample in a study of identical twins. MiXCR, applied by TCRdb to the 5' RACE reads, yields one record per CDR3 protein. Of a few hundred thousand distinct CDR3 sequences listed, about 18% are singletons. Sequencing was carried out using naive T cells sorted from blood. The receptors originated from a man aged 45 to 65 in good health.

The chain employs TRBV11-2 and TRBJ2-3; 8 bases match TRBD1. Per germline, CDR1 SGHAT and CDR2 FQNNGV. Trimming took 5 bases from V and 0 from J; bases not matched to a gene: 7. The CDR3 totals 16 residues. CDR3 loop: CASSPFRTGSTDTQYF. The DNA for the CDR3 is TGTGCCAGCAGCCCCTTTCGGACAGGGAGCACAGATACGCAGTATTTT.

The chain couples TRBV5-1 to TRBJ2-5, with TRBD1 matching over 8 bases. Germline V gene sequence: CDR1 SGHRS, CDR2 YFSETQ. V lost 1 base to trimming and J lost 4 bases; unmatched junction nucleotides: 3. The length of the CDR3 is 14 residues. DNA for the CDR3: TGCGCCAGCAGCTTGAATGACAGGGGAGAGACCCAGTACTTC. Its translation: CASSLNDRGETQYF.

The J gene is TRBJ1-2, the V gene TRBV20-1; D is possibly TRBD1 (6 bases). Germline V lookup: CDR1 DFQATT, CDR2 SNEGSKA (reference sequence). The germline V and J ends were trimmed by 3 bases and 3 bases, with 14 bases remaining between them. The CDR3 sequence is 14 residues long. Here the CDR3 reads CSASTGSADYGYTF. The CDR3 region has the DNA TGCAGTGCTAGTACAGGGTCAGCCGACTATGGCTACACCTTC.